Sequencing of this T cell receptor (beta chain) was carried out in a study of T cells in Graves' hyperthyroidism and ophthalmopathy. Findings and limits, study-wide: Appearing also in blood were most of the thyroid clonotypes expanded above 0.001.

In regard to this clonotype: What it binds is not known.

The CDR3 regions of TCR beta were amplified from RNA transcripts. Primed by the HTBI set, a first-round RT-PCR was run on the TCR CDR3. TCRdb used MiXCR to reprocess the multiplex PCR reads, holding one entry per CDR3 protein. The profile shows hundreds of thousands of distinct CDR3 sequences, 20% of them singletons. The clonotype comes from a middle-aged man with Graves' ophthalmopathy. Sequenced sample: blood.

The CDR3, as DNA: TGCAGTGCTAGAGAGGGGGCTGGGAATGAAGCTTTCTTT. It translates to CSAREGAGNEAFF. The chain couples TRBV20-1 to TRBJ1-1, with D maybe TRBD1 (6 bases). CDR1 is DFQATT and CDR2 is SNEGSKA in the germline V gene (reference sequence). The germline V and J ends were trimmed by 0 bases and 7 bases, with 12 bases remaining between them. This CDR3 spans 13 amino acids.